The 2 T cell receptor beta chains presented below share a single source sample, sequenced in a study of blood T cell repertoires in COVID-19. Generated by immunoSEQ multiplex PCR, the TCRdb table keeps only in-frame clones and is missing some. The repertoire consists of about 260,000 clones, with about nine tenths occurring once and the leading ten covering about 11%. Sequencing was done on a sample of peripheral blood. Receptors were obtained from a woman under 40 with COVID-19, enrolled during active disease.

V gene TRBV27 combines with J gene TRBJ1-2, with 7 positions matching TRBD1. The CDR3 extends over 16 amino acids. Germline CDR1 and CDR2: MNHEY and SMNVEV (reference sequence). V gave up 5 bases and J gave up 11 bases; unmatched junction bases: 20. CDR3 in DNA: TGTGCCAGCAGTCCCCTCCCGACAGGGCAGGGACTTGGGTACACCTTC. It yields the protein CASSPLPTGQGLGYTF.

The chain is built from TRBV18 and TRBJ2-6; 7 bases agree with TRBD2. The J segment lost 1 base and the V segment lost 5 bases, leaving 11 bases of the junction unmatched. In germline, CDR1 is KGHSH, CDR2 LQKENI. The CDR3 consists of 18 residues. CDR3 loop: CASSYNRGGSSGANVLTF. The CDR3 bases are TGTGCCAGCTCATATAATCGGGGAGGGTCGTCTGGGGCCAACGTCCTGACTTTC.